The rows below give T cell receptor beta chains drawn from one sample of a study of CD8 T cells in ankylosing spondylitis. One entry per CDR3 protein results from TCRdb running MiXCR on the 5' RACE reads. This table has tens of thousands of distinct CDR3 sequences, 6% to 8% appearing once. Sample: synovial fluid, either unsorted or a sorted T cell fraction (not recorded which). Every receptor here comes from a male donor with ankylosing spondylitis. CDR3s include the opening cysteine and the closing phenylalanine or tryptophan. A D gene is named only where the DNA matches it firmly. Where a row states a size, it is once, few, many or the class of an expanded clone; other rows omit it.

v_gene: TRBV11-2
d_gene: TRBD2
j_gene: TRBJ2-7
abundance: many
CDR3nt: TGTGCCAGCAGCTTAGCTAGCGGGAGTTACTACGAGCAGTACTTC
CDR3aa: CASSLASGSYYEQYF

v_gene: TRBV6-1
d_gene: -
j_gene: TRBJ2-5
abundance: few
CDR3nt: TGTGCCAGCAGTGAGCGGCTAGTTGGGGAGACCCAGTACTTC
CDR3aa: CASSERLVGETQYF

v_gene: TRBV28
d_gene: -
j_gene: TRBJ1-1
abundance: -
CDR3nt: TGTGCCGGCCCCAAGGCCCCAGACACTGAAGCTTTCTTT
CDR3aa: CAGPKAPDTEAFF

v_gene: TRBV29-1
d_gene: -
j_gene: TRBJ2-5
abundance: many
CDR3nt: TGCAGCGTTGAAGATTTTAGGGAGGAAGAGACCCAGTACTTC
CDR3aa: CSVEDFREEETQYF

v_gene: TRBV3-1
d_gene: -
j_gene: TRBJ2-3
abundance: -
CDR3nt: TGTGCCAGCAGCCAGCTCCCCACAGATACGCAGTATTTT
CDR3aa: CASSQLPTDTQYF

v_gene: TRBV6-5
d_gene: -
j_gene: TRBJ1-1
abundance: many
CDR3nt: TGTGCCAGCAGTTACTCGATACGGAACACTGAAGCTTTCTTT
CDR3aa: CASSYSIRNTEAFF

v_gene: TRBV29-1
d_gene: -
j_gene: TRBJ2-7
abundance: many
CDR3nt: TGCAGCGTTGAAGATCGAGGCAGGGCTAGCTCCTACGAGCAGTACTTC
CDR3aa: CSVEDRGRASSYEQYF

v_gene: TRBV12-3/TRBV12-4
d_gene: -
j_gene: TRBJ2-7
abundance: -
CDR3nt: TGTGCCAGCAGTTTCGGACGGTACGAGCAGTACTTC
CDR3aa: CASSFGRYEQYF

v_gene: TRBV7-2
d_gene: -
j_gene: TRBJ2-1
abundance: many
CDR3nt: TGTGCCAGCAGCCTCCCCGGGGGGCCCTACAATGAGCAGTTCTTC
CDR3aa: CASSLPGGPYNEQFF

v_gene: TRBV7-3
d_gene: -
j_gene: TRBJ1-4
abundance: many
CDR3nt: TGTGCCAGCAGCTTAACTCCTGACCGAAATTTT
CDR3aa: CASSLTPDRNF

v_gene: TRBV7-9
d_gene: -
j_gene: TRBJ2-7
abundance: few
CDR3nt: TGTGCCAGCAGCTTCGGTGGACTTGCCTACGAGCAGTACTTC
CDR3aa: CASSFGGLAYEQYF

v_gene: TRBV29-1
d_gene: -
j_gene: TRBJ2-1
abundance: many
CDR3nt: TGCAGCGTGGGCCGGGACACCTACAATGAGCAGTTCTTC
CDR3aa: CSVGRDTYNEQFF

v_gene: TRBV3-1
d_gene: -
j_gene: TRBJ1-4
abundance: -
CDR3nt: TGTGCCAGCAGCCAAGATTGGGACGTTAATGAAAAACTGTTTTTT
CDR3aa: CASSQDWDVNEKLFF

v_gene: TRBV3-1
d_gene: -
j_gene: TRBJ2-2
abundance: many
CDR3nt: TGTGCCAGCAGCCAAGGGCGGAACACCGGGGAGCTGTTTTTT
CDR3aa: CASSQGRNTGELFF

v_gene: TRBV4-1
d_gene: TRBD2
j_gene: TRBJ2-4
abundance: many
CDR3nt: TGCGCCAGCAGCCTGTCGGGACTAGCGGGAGGGGGAAACATTCAGTACTTC
CDR3aa: CASSLSGLAGGGNIQYF

v_gene: TRBV5-1
d_gene: TRBD2
j_gene: TRBJ2-1
abundance: many
CDR3nt: TGCGCCAGCAGCCCGGTGACTGGCGGGAGTGAGCAGTTCTTC
CDR3aa: CASSPVTGGSEQFF

v_gene: TRBV6-1
d_gene: -
j_gene: TRBJ1-6
abundance: few
CDR3nt: TGTGCCAGCCGGATCACGTATCTCGCCTATAATTCACCCCTCCACTTT
CDR3aa: CASRITYLAYNSPLHF

v_gene: TRBV6-2/TRBV6-3
d_gene: TRBD2
j_gene: TRBJ2-1
abundance: many
CDR3nt: TGTGCCAGCAGTTCAGGACTAGCGGGAGTAGGAGAGCAGTTCTTC
CDR3aa: CASSSGLAGVGEQFF

v_gene: TRBV19
d_gene: -
j_gene: TRBJ2-1
abundance: -
CDR3nt: TGTGCCAGTAGTAGTCCAGGTAGCTCCTACAATGAGCAGTTCTTC
CDR3aa: CASSSPGSSYNEQFF

v_gene: TRBV4-1
d_gene: -
j_gene: TRBJ2-2
abundance: many
CDR3nt: TGCGCCAGCAGCCTAGGACACGGGAACACCGGGGAGCTGTTTTTT
CDR3aa: CASSLGHGNTGELFF

v_gene: TRBV7-8
d_gene: -
j_gene: TRBJ2-1
abundance: few
CDR3nt: TGTGCCAGCAGCTTAGGGGAATACTACAATGAGCAGTTCTTC
CDR3aa: CASSLGEYYNEQFF

v_gene: TRBV20-1
d_gene: -
j_gene: TRBJ2-1
abundance: many
CDR3nt: TGCAGTGTTTGGTTTGGGAGCTCCTACAATGAGCAGTTCTTC
CDR3aa: CSVWFGSSYNEQFF

v_gene: TRBV12-3/TRBV12-4
d_gene: -
j_gene: TRBJ2-7
abundance: many
CDR3nt: TGTGCCAGCAGTTTTGGAGGGGTCAGCTACGAGCAGTACTTC
CDR3aa: CASSFGGVSYEQYF

v_gene: TRBV2
d_gene: -
j_gene: TRBJ2-1
abundance: few
CDR3nt: TGTGCCAGCAGTGAGGGCAGGGCCAATGAGCAGTTCTTC
CDR3aa: CASSEGRANEQFF

v_gene: TRBV10-1
d_gene: -
j_gene: TRBJ2-1
abundance: -
CDR3nt: TGCGCCAGCAGTGAGAACCTCTCTAGGGCCCATGGGGATGAGCAGTTCTTC
CDR3aa: CASSENLSRAHGDEQFF

v_gene: TRBV20-1
d_gene: -
j_gene: TRBJ1-4
abundance: many
CDR3nt: TGCAGTGCTAGAGAGTTCCCCCCCCCTGATGAAAAACTGTTTTTT
CDR3aa: CSAREFPPPDEKLFF

v_gene: TRBV20-1
d_gene: TRBD1
j_gene: TRBJ2-5
abundance: many
CDR3nt: TGCAGTGCACCGGACAGAAGGGGGCAGGAGACCCAGTACTTC
CDR3aa: CSAPDRRGQETQYF

v_gene: TRBV29-1
d_gene: -
j_gene: TRBJ1-1
abundance: many
CDR3nt: TGCAGCGCAGCAGTGGACACTGAAGCTTTCTTT
CDR3aa: CSAAVDTEAFF

v_gene: TRBV5-1
d_gene: TRBD1
j_gene: TRBJ2-1
abundance: few
CDR3nt: TGCGCCAGCAGCACCATGCCGGGACAGGGGGCGAATGAGCAGTTCTTC
CDR3aa: CASSTMPGQGANEQFF

v_gene: TRBV19
d_gene: -
j_gene: TRBJ2-3
abundance: -
CDR3nt: TGTGCCAGTAGTATGGTCCCTGTGGATACGCAGTATTTT
CDR3aa: CASSMVPVDTQYF

v_gene: TRBV29-1
d_gene: -
j_gene: TRBJ1-2
abundance: many
CDR3nt: TGCAGCGCCGCTGGGGGGAGCAGGTCGTATGGCTACACCTTC
CDR3aa: CSAAGGSRSYGYTF

v_gene: TRBV25-1
d_gene: TRBD2
j_gene: TRBJ2-2
abundance: many
CDR3nt: TGTGCCAGCAGTCCAGCGGGAGTACCCGGGGAGCTGTTTTTT
CDR3aa: CASSPAGVPGELFF

v_gene: TRBV6-4
d_gene: TRBD2
j_gene: TRBJ2-1
abundance: many
CDR3nt: TGTGCCAGCAGTGACTCAGCCGCGGGACTAGGGATCTACAATGAGCAGTTCTTC
CDR3aa: CASSDSAAGLGIYNEQFF

v_gene: TRBV7-2
d_gene: TRBD1
j_gene: TRBJ1-1
abundance: many
CDR3nt: TGTGCCAGCAGCCTCTACAGGGGGCGCGGGACTGAAGCTTTCTTT
CDR3aa: CASSLYRGRGTEAFF

v_gene: TRBV30
d_gene: -
j_gene: TRBJ2-7
abundance: -
CDR3nt: TGTGCCTGGACAGGGGAGGGCGAGCAGTACTTC
CDR3aa: CAWTGEGEQYF

v_gene: TRBV5-5
d_gene: -
j_gene: TRBJ2-1
abundance: many
CDR3nt: TGTGCCAGCAGCTTGGGTTTGGGGGATTACAATGAGCAGTTCTTC
CDR3aa: CASSLGLGDYNEQFF